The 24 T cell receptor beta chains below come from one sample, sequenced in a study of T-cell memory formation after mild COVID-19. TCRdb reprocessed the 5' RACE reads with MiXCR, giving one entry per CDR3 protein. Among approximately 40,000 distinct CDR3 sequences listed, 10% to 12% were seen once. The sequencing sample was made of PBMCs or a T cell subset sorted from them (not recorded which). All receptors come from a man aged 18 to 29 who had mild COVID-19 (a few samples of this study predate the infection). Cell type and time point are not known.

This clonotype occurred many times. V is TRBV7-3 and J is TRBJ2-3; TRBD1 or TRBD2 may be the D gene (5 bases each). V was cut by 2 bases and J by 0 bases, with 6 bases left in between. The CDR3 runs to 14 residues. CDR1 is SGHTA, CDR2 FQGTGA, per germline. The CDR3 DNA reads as TGTGCCAGCAGCTTATGGGGGAGCACAGATACGCAGTATTTT. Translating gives CASSLWGSTDTQYF.

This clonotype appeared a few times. This CDR3 reads CASSPYVAGGGEQFF. In nucleotides, the CDR3 is TGTGCCAGCAGCCCCTACGTAGCGGGGGGGGGTGAGCAGTTCTTC. The chain is built from TRBV9 and TRBJ2-1; TRBD2 aligns across 11 bases. Germline trimming cut 4 bases from V and 9 bases from J; bases unmatched to any gene: 9. From germline, CDR1 is SGDLS and CDR2 YYNGEE. The CDR3 totals 15 residues. The entire variable domain, with the rest obtained from reference TRBV9 and TRBJ2-1, is as follows: DSGVTQTPKHLITATGQRVTLRCSPRSGDLSVYWYQQSLDQGLQFLIQYYNGEERAKGNILERFSAQQFPDLHSELNLSSLELGDSALYFCASSPYVAGGGEQFFGPGTRLTVL.

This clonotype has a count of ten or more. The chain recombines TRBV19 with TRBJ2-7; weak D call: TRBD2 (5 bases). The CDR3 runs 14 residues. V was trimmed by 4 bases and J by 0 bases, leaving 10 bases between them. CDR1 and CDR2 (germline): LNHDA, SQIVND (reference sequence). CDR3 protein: CASSSGWGSYEQYF. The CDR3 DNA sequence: TGTGCCAGTAGTAGCGGGTGGGGCTCCTACGAGCAGTACTTC.

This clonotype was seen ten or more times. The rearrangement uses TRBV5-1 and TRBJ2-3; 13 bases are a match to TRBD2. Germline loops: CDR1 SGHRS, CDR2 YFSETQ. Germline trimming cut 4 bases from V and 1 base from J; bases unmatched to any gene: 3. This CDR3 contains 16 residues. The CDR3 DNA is TGCGCCAGCAGCAACGGACTAGCGGGGGGCACAGATACGCAGTATTTT. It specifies CASSNGLAGGTDTQYF.

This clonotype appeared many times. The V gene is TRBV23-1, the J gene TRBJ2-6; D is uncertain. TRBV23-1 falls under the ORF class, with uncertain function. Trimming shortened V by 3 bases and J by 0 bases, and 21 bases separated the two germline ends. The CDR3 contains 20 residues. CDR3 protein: CASSHYDGLRRGSGANVLTF. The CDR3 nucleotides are TGCGCCAGCAGTCATTACGACGGATTACGTAGAGGCTCTGGGGCCAACGTCCTGACTTTC.

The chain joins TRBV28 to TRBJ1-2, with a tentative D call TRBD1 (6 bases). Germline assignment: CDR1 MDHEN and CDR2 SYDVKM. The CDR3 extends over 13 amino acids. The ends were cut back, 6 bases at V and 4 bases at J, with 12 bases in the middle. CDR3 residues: CASRTGPSYGYTF. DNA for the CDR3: TGTGCCAGCAGGACAGGTCCCTCCTATGGCTACACCTTC.

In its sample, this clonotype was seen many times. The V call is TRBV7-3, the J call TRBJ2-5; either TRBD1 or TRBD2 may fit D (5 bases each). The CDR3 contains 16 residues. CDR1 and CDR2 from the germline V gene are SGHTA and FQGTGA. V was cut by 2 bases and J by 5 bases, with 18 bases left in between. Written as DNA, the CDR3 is TGTGCCAGCAGCTTATCGGGACCTAGTCTGGGGGAGACCCAGTACTTC. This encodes CASSLSGPSLGETQYF.

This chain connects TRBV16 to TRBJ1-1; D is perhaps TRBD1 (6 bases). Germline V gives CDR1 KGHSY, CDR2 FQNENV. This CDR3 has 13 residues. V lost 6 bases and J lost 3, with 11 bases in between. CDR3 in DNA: TGTGCCAGCAGACAGGGTCGGGACACTGAAGCTTTCTTT. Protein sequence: CASRQGRDTEAFF.

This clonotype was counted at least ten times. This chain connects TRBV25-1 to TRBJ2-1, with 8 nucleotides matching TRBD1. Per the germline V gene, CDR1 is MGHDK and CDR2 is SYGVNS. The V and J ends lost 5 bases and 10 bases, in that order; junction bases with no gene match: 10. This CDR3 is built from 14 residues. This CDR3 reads CASSLRTGTLEQFF. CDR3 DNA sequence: TGTGCCAGCAGTTTGCGGACAGGGACCTTGGAGCAGTTCTTC.

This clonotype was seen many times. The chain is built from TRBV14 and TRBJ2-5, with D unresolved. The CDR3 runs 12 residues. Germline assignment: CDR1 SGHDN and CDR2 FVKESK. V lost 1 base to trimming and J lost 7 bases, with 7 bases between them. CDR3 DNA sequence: TGTGCCAGCAGCCAAGTCATGGGGACCCAGTACTTC. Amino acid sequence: CASSQVMGTQYF.

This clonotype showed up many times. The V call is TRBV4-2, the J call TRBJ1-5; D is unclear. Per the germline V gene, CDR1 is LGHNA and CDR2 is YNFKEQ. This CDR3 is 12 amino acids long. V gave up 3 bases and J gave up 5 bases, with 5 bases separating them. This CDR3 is CASSQSDQPQHF. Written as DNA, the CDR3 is TGTGCCAGCAGCCAGTCCGATCAGCCCCAGCATTTT.

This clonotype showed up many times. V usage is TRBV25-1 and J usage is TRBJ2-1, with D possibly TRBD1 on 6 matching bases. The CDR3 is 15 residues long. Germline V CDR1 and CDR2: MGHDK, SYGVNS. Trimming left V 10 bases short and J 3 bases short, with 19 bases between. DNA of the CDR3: TGTGCCACCCTCCGGGACACCCTTGGCTACAATGAGCAGTTCTTC. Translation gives CATLRDTLGYNEQFF.

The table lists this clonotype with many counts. The CDR3 sequence is CASTPGGVNQPQHF. The CDR3 bases are TGTGCCAGCACCCCAGGGGGGGTCAATCAGCCCCAGCATTTT. The gene calls are TRBV28 and TRBJ1-5; TRBD1 aligns across 7 bases. The CDR3 is 14 amino acids. Germline CDR1 MDHEN, CDR2 SYDVKM. Trimming took 7 bases from V and 3 from J; bases not matched to a gene: 6. The variable domain in full, completed from reference TRBV28 and TRBJ1-5, reads DVKVTQSSRYLVKRTGEKVFLECVQDMDHENMFWYRQDPGLGLRLIYFSYDVKMKEKGDIPEGYSVSREKKERFSLILESASTNQTSMYLCASTPGGVNQPQHFGDGTRLSIL.

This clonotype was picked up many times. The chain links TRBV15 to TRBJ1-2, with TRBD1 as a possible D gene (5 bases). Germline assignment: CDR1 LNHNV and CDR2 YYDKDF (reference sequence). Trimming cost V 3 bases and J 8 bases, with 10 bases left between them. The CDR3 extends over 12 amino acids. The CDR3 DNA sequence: TGTGCCACCAGCAGTCAGGGAGGCGGCTACACCTTC. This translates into CATSSQGGGYTF.

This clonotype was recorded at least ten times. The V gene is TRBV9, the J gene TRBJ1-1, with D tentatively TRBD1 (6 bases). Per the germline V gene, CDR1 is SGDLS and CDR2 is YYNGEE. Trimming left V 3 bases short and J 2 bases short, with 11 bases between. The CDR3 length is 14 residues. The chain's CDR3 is CASSAGGGNTEAFF. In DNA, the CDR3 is TGTGCCAGCAGCGCGGGGGGCGGAAACACTGAAGCTTTCTTT.

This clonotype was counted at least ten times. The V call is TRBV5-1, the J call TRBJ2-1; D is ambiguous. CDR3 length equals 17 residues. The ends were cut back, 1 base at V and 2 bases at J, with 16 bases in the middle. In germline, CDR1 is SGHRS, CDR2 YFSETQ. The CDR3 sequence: CASSLSLRNKAYNEQFF. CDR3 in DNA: TGCGCCAGCAGCTTGTCATTGCGGAATAAGGCCTACAATGAGCAGTTCTTC.

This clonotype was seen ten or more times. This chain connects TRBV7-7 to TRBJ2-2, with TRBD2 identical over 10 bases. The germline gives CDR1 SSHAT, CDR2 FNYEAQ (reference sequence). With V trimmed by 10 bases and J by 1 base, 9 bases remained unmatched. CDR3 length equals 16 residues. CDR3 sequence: CATIPLAGGNTGELFF. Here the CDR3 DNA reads TGTGCCACCATACCATTAGCGGGGGGGAACACCGGGGAGCTGTTTTTT.

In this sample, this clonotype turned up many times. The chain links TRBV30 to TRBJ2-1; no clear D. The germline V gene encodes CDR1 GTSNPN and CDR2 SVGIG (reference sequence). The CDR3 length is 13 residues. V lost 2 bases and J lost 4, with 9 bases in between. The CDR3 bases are TGTGCCTGGAGTCATACAAATTACAATGAGCAGTTCTTC. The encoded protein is CAWSHTNYNEQFF.

The CDR3 protein is CATSDDNNQPQHF. Written as DNA, the CDR3 is TGTGCCACCAGTGATGATAACAATCAGCCCCAGCATTTT. The gene calls are TRBV24-1 and TRBJ1-5; D unresolved. In germline, CDR1 is KGHDR, CDR2 SFDVKD. This CDR3 region has 13 residues. Trimming removed 3 bases at V and 3 bases at J, with 5 bases between.

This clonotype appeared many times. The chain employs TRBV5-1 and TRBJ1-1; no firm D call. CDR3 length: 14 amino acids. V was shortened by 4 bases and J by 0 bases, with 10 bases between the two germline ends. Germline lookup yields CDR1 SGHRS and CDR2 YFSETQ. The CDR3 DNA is TGCGCCAGCAGCCCAGTAACTATGAACACTGAAGCTTTCTTT. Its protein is CASSPVTMNTEAFF.

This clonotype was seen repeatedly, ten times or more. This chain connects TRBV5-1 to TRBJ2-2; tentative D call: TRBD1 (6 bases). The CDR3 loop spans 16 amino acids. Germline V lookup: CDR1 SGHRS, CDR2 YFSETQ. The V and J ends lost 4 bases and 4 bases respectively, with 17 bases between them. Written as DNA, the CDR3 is TGCGCCAGCAGCAACAACAGGGCTGGGGCCACCGGGGAGCTGTTTTTT. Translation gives CASSNNRAGATGELFF.

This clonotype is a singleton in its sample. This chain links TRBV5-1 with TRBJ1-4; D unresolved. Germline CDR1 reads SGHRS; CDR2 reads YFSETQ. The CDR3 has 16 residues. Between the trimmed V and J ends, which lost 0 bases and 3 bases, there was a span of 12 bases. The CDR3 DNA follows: TGCGCCAGCAGCTTGGCCGAAGTCAGATCTAATGAAAAACTGTTTTTT. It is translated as CASSLAEVRSNEKLFF.

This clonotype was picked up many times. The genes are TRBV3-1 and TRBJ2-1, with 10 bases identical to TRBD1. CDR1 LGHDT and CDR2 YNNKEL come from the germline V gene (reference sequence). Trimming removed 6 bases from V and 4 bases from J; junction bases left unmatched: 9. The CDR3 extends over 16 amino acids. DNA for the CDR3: TGTGCCAGCAGTCCACAACCGGGACAGGGGTACAATGAGCAGTTCTTC. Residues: CASSPQPGQGYNEQFF.

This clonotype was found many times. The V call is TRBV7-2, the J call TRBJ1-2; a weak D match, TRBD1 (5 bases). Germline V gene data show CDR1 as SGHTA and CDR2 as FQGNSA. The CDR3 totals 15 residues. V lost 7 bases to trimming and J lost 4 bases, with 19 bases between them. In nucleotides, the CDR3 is TGTGCCAGCACCCCTCCCACGACAGCCGTCTATGGCTACACCTTC. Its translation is CASTPPTTAVYGYTF.